This T cell receptor (beta chain) originates from a study of T cells in Graves' hyperthyroidism and ophthalmopathy. In this sample, this clonotype turned up a few times. Researchers took RNA transcripts and amplified the TCR beta CDR3 regions from them. During a first-round RT-PCR of the TCR CDR3, the HTBI primer set was used. TCRdb re-analysed the multiplex PCR reads in MiXCR, keeping a single row per CDR3 protein. The sample has around 580,000 distinct CDR3 sequences, more than 45% seen once. Losses at the gene ends were 3 bases for V and 4 bases for J; bases not matched to a gene: 12. Germline CDR1 is LGHDT and CDR2 is YNNKEL (reference sequence). The CDR3 sequence is 18 residues long. Diagnostic assessment was based on clinical symptoms, serum thyroxine and TRAb, thyroid ultrasound and orbital computed tomography.

The chain employs TRBV3-1 and TRBJ1-1, with 12 bases lining up with TRBD1. Sequencing was performed on peripheral blood or thyroid tissue (not recorded which). This TCR was recovered from a woman aged 18-29 years with Graves' hyperthyroidism. The CDR3 here is CASSHLWGTGGAGTEAFF. DNA for the CDR3: TGTGCCAGCAGCCACCTTTGGGGGACAGGGGGCGCGGGCACTGAAGCTTTCTTT.